The following is a T cell receptor (beta chain) sequence with its context. These data come from a study of blood T cell repertoires in COVID-19. Germline CDR1 and CDR2: MNHEY and SMNVEV (reference sequence). This CDR3 has 16 residues. Trimming took 4 bases from V and 4 from J; bases not matched to a gene: 11. Those enrolled in Seattle joined during active infection and were followed longitudinally afterward. The protocol was immunoSEQ multiplex PCR, while the TCRdb copy is restricted to in-frame clones and leaves out a portion. The repertoire holds about 310,000 clones, with 85% to 90% as singletons. The genes are TRBV27 and TRBJ1-1, with 8 bases lining up with TRBD1. What was sequenced was peripheral blood. This receptor was obtained from a woman between 40 and 55 years old with COVID-19, enrolled during active disease. This CDR3 reads CASSSGIGQGPTEAFF. CDR3 nucleotides: TGTGCCAGCAGTTCGGGTATAGGACAGGGTCCCACTGAAGCTTTCTTT.